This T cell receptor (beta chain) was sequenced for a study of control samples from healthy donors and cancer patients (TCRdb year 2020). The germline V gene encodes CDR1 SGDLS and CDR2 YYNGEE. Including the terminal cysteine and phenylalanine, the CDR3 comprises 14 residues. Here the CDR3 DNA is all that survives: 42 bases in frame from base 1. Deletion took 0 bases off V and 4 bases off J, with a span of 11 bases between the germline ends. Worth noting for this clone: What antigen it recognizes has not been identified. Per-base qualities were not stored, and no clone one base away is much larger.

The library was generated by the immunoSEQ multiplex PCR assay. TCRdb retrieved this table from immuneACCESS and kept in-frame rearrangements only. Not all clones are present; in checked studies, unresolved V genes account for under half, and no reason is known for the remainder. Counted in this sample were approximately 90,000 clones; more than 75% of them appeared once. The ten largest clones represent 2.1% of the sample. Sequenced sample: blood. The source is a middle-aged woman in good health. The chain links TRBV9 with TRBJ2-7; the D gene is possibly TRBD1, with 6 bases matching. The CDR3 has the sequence CASSVAGGGYEQYF. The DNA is TGTGCCAGCAGCGTAGCTGGGGGCGGGTACGAGCAGTACTTC.